A selection of T cell receptor beta chains follows, all from one sample in a study of blood T cell repertoires in COVID-19. Method: immunoSEQ multiplex PCR; TCRdb's copy keeps in-frame clones and lacks some. The sample lists 300,000 to 450,000 clones, over 75% occurring once. Sequenced: peripheral blood. The receptors stem from a woman younger than 45 with COVID-19, enrolled during active disease. CDR3s include the opening cysteine and the closing phenylalanine or tryptophan. The D gene is left open where the match is weak. Size values are once, few and many counts, or a class for expanded clones, and some rows have none.

CDR3 protein | CDR3 DNA | J gene | V gene | clone size | D gene
CASSDAHANQPQHF | TGTGCCAGCAGTGACGCGCACGCGAATCAGCCCCAGCATTTT | TRBJ1-5 | TRBV6-4 | . | .
CASSWQGARGEKLFF | TGCGCCAGCAGCTGGCAGGGGGCGCGGGGTGAAAAACTGTTTTTT | TRBJ1-4 | TRBV4-1 | . | TRBD1
CASSQFQGYEQYF | TGCGCCAGCAGCCAATTTCAGGGCTACGAGCAGTACTTC | TRBJ2-7 | TRBV4-3 | . | .
CASSQDDTAGEQYF | TGCGCCAGCAGCCAAGATGACACAGCCGGCGAGCAGTACTTC | TRBJ2-7 | TRBV4-3 | . | .
CASGGQGRSYEQYF | TGTGCCAGCGGAGGACAGGGTAGGTCCTACGAGCAGTACTTC | TRBJ2-7 | TRBV2 | . | TRBD1
CASSHGDIHEQYF | TGTGCCAGCAGCCACGGGGACATTCACGAGCAGTACTTC | TRBJ2-7 | TRBV6-2/TRBV6-3 | . | .
CASSYGRSSYNEQFF | TGTGCCAGCAGTTACGGCCGGAGCTCCTACAATGAGCAGTTCTTC | TRBJ2-1 | TRBV6-2/TRBV6-3 | once | .
CASRVQETQYF | TGCGCCAGCAGAGTCCAGGAGACCCAGTACTTC | TRBJ2-5 | TRBV10-1 | . | .
CASSRQGRESPLHF | TGTGCCAGCAGCCGACAGGGACGGGAGTCACCCCTCCACTTT | TRBJ1-6 | TRBV3-1/TRBV3-2 | . | TRBD1
CASSPTGSVGTQYF | TGTGCCAGTAGTCCGACAGGTTCCGTGGGGACCCAGTACTTC | TRBJ2-5 | TRBV19 | . | .
CACPGLDSPLHF | TGTGCCTGCCCAGGGCTGGATTCACCCCTCCACTTT | TRBJ1-6 | TRBV30 | . | .
CASSDLVTSGNTIYF | TGTGCCAGCAGTGATCTAGTCACCTCTGGAAACACCATATATTTT | TRBJ1-3 | TRBV25-1 | . | .
CSVGGTSMSSEQFF | TGCAGCGTTGGAGGGACTAGCATGTCAAGTGAGCAGTTCTTC | TRBJ2-1 | TRBV29-1 | . | TRBD2
CATRPGAYEQYF | TGTGCCACCCGCCCGGGGGCCTACGAGCAGTACTTC | TRBJ2-7 | TRBV2 | . | .
CAVELGTVEYGNTIYF | TGTGCCGTCGAACTGGGGACAGTTGAATATGGAAACACCATATATTTT | TRBJ1-3 | TRBV11-2 | . | TRBD1
CASSPLRDSYGYTF | TGTGCCAGCAGTCCTCTCCGGGACAGTTATGGCTACACCTTC | TRBJ1-2 | TRBV28 | . | TRBD1
CASSVELADEQFF | TGTGCCAGCAGCGTAGAACTAGCGGATGAGCAGTTCTTC | TRBJ2-1 | TRBV9 | . | TRBD2
CASSPQTGDQPQHF | TGTGCCAGCTCACCACAGACGGGGGATCAGCCCCAGCATTTT | TRBJ1-5 | TRBV18 | . | .
CASSGLAGTDTQYF | TGTGCCAGCAGCGGACTAGCGGGCACAGATACGCAGTATTTT | TRBJ2-3 | TRBV5-5 | once | TRBD2
CASRQQGLSTEAFF | TGTGCCAGCAGACAACAGGGTCTAAGCACTGAAGCTTTCTTT | TRBJ1-1 | TRBV25-1 | . | .
CASSLVEEQGPFF | TGTGCCAGCAGCTTAGTGGAGGAACAGGGTCCCTTCTTT | TRBJ1-1 | TRBV7-8 | . | .
CASSESGMNTEAFF | TGCGCCAGCAGCGAATCGGGAATGAACACTGAAGCTTTCTTT | TRBJ1-1 | TRBV5-1 | . | .
CASSQLDRQHYTF | TGTGCCAGCAGCCAATTGGACAGGCAGCACTACACCTTC | TRBJ1-2 | TRBV3-1/TRBV3-2 | many | TRBD1
CASSSLTGRYYEQYF | TGCGCCAGCAGCTCGCTGACCGGGAGGTACTACGAGCAGTACTTC | TRBJ2-7 | TRBV5-1 | . | TRBD2
CASTLGDSEPYEQYF | TGTGCCAGCACCTTAGGGGACTCCGAACCCTACGAGCAGTACTTC | TRBJ2-7 | TRBV6-5 | . | .
CASSVWGGNTGELFF | TGTGCCAGCAGTGTCTGGGGAGGTAACACCGGGGAGCTGTTTTTT | TRBJ2-2 | TRBV2 | few | .
CASSLLGAWGQETQYF | TGTGCCAGCAGCTTATTAGGGGCATGGGGCCAAGAGACCCAGTACTTC | TRBJ2-5 | TRBV11-2 | once | .
CASSSQGKNTEAFF | TGTGCCAGCAGCTCACAGGGGAAGAACACTGAAGCTTTCTTT | TRBJ1-1 | TRBV7-3 | . | TRBD1
CASSPLPLSSYNEQFF | TGTGCCAGCAGTCCCCTTCCCCTGAGCTCCTACAATGAGCAGTTCTTC | TRBJ2-1 | TRBV27 | . | .
CASSGQTTEAFF | TGTGCCAGTAGCGGACAGACCACTGAAGCTTTCTTT | TRBJ1-1 | TRBV19 | . | .
CASSLDLRGSGYTF | TGTGCCAGCAGCTTAGATCTCAGGGGTAGTGGCTACACCTTC | TRBJ1-2 | TRBV11-2 | . | .
CASSSGQGANEQYF | TGTGCCAGCTCATCCGGACAGGGGGCGAACGAGCAGTACTTC | TRBJ2-7 | TRBV18 | . | TRBD1
CASSRLAGGTGELFF | TGTGCCAGCAGCCGACTAGCGGGGGGCACCGGGGAGCTGTTTTTT | TRBJ2-2 | TRBV5-4 | . | TRBD2
CASSGSAEGQDTQYF | TGCGCCAGCAGTGGGTCAGCGGAAGGCCAAGATACGCAGTATTTT | TRBJ2-3 | TRBV10-1 | few | .
CASSLGLWDRSNEKLFF | TGCGCCAGCAGCTTGGGACTCTGGGACAGGAGCAATGAAAAACTGTTTTTT | TRBJ1-4 | TRBV5-1 | once | TRBD1
CAWIRTGGNYGYTF | TGTGCCTGGATTCGGACAGGGGGGAACTATGGCTACACCTTC | TRBJ1-2 | TRBV30 | . | TRBD1
CASSLNGTGGEGNTEAFF | TGTGCCAGCAGCCTCAATGGGACAGGGGGCGAGGGTAACACTGAAGCTTTCTTT | TRBJ1-1 | TRBV7-3 | . | TRBD1
CASSQDNRAMTAYEQYF | TGTGCCAGCAGCCAAGATAACCGAGCGATGACCGCCTACGAGCAGTACTTC | TRBJ2-7 | TRBV3-1/TRBV3-2 | . | .
CASSETGGGYGYTF | TGTGCCAGCAGCGAGACAGGGGGCGGCTATGGCTACACCTTC | TRBJ1-2 | TRBV27 | . | TRBD1
CASSLGSGSYEQYF | TGTGCCAGCAGCTTAGGTAGCGGTTCCTACGAGCAGTACTTC | TRBJ2-7 | TRBV7-9 | . | .
CASGQGGEQYF | TGTGCCAGCGGACAGGGAGGCGAGCAGTACTTC | TRBJ2-7 | TRBV27 | . | TRBD1
CASRAGKAYEQYF | TGTGCCAGCAGGGCCGGGAAAGCCTACGAGCAGTACTTC | TRBJ2-7 | TRBV21-1 | . | .
CASSVGRQGQLFF | TGTGCCAGCAGCGTAGGGAGACAGGGTCAACTGTTTTTT | TRBJ1-4 | TRBV9 | . | TRBD1
CASSRDLNTEAFF | TGTGCCAGCAGCCGGGACTTGAACACTGAAGCTTTCTTT | TRBJ1-1 | TRBV11-2 | . | .
CASSSRGVGQPQHF | TGTGCCAGCAGTTCTCGGGGGGTTGGGCAGCCCCAGCATTTT | TRBJ1-5 | TRBV28 | . | .
CASSDRAIYEQYF | TGCGCCAGCAGCGACAGGGCAATCTACGAGCAGTACTTC | TRBJ2-7 | TRBV10-2 | . | TRBD1
CAWSPPLAGGPSGANVLTF | TGTGCCTGGAGCCCCCCGCTAGCGGGAGGGCCTAGTGGGGCCAACGTCCTGACTTTC | TRBJ2-6 | TRBV30 | . | TRBD2
CASMRLLNTGELFF | TGTGCCAGCATGAGGCTACTGAACACCGGGGAGCTGTTTTTT | TRBJ2-2 | TRBV7-2 | . | .
CASLEGGENIQYF | TGTGCCAGCCTAGAGGGAGGCGAAAACATTCAGTACTTC | TRBJ2-4 | TRBV18 | . | .
CASSTGVGNQPQHF | TGTGCCAGCAGTACAGGGGTTGGGAATCAGCCCCAGCATTTT | TRBJ1-5 | TRBV27 | . | TRBD1
CASSFGDSSNEQFF | TGTGCCAGCAGTTTTGGGGACTCCTCCAATGAGCAGTTCTTC | TRBJ2-1 | TRBV27 | . | .
CASSPYRGASNQPQHF | TGTGCCAGCAGTCCCTACCGTGGGGCTAGCAATCAGCCCCAGCATTTT | TRBJ1-5 | TRBV28 | . | .
CASSNERYNEQFF | TGTGCCAGTAGTAATGAACGGTACAATGAGCAGTTCTTC | TRBJ2-1 | TRBV19 | . | .
CASSRGGYEQYF | TGTGCCAGTAGCCGGGGGGGCTACGAGCAGTACTTC | TRBJ2-7 | TRBV19 | . | TRBD2
CASKRGDSQETQYF | TGTGCCAGCAAAAGGGGGGACAGTCAAGAGACCCAGTACTTC | TRBJ2-5 | TRBV2 | once | .
CASSSRLAGVETQYF | TGTGCCAGTAGTTCCCGACTAGCGGGAGTAGAGACCCAGTACTTC | TRBJ2-5 | TRBV19 | . | TRBD2
CASSKRGSGSGSNEQFF | TGTGCCAGCAGCAAGAGAGGTAGCGGGAGTGGGTCCAATGAGCAGTTCTTC | TRBJ2-1 | TRBV11-2 | . | TRBD2
CASSFGTGFEKLFF | TGTGCCAGCAGCTTCGGGACAGGGTTTGAAAAACTGTTTTTT | TRBJ1-4 | TRBV5-6 | . | TRBD1